The source of this T cell receptor (beta chain) is a study of cytomegalovirus exposure and HLA in healthy donors. Study-wide findings and caveats: A cluster of highly shared sequence variants was likely a sequencing artifact. Among TCR sequences, most were rare, though some public TCRs appeared in many donors. Most TCR beta V segments were productive about 87% or about 30% of the time in an earlier analysis.

About this clone: Its antigen is unknown.

Primers included in the PCR were 60 Vbeta and 13 Jbeta primers. Sequencing used immunoSEQ multiplex PCR; TCRdb keeps in-frame clones, though not all of them. This sample has about 140,000 clones, with approximately 82% found just once. The clonotype was recovered from a woman in her sixties in good health and CMV-seropositive. Sequencing input: PBMCs.

The CDR3 sequence is CAISERDTSSYEQYF. The CDR3 DNA reads TGTGCCATCAGTGAGCGGGACACGTCCTCCTACGAGCAGTACTTC. This chain uses TRBV10-3 with TRBJ2-7, with D possibly TRBD1 on 6 matching bases. The CDR3 runs to 15 residues. Germline V gene lookup returns CDR1 ENHRY and CDR2 SYGVKD. The ends were cut back, 2 bases at V and 0 bases at J, with 11 bases in the middle.